The entry that follows covers one TCR beta chain sequence. This clonotype occurred many times. Its antigen specificity is not known. It has no much larger one-base neighbor in the sample; base qualities were not kept. For sequencing, an Illumina HiSeq 1500 was employed. Through fastp at Q25 and MiXCR, TCRdb rebuilt clones from the public reads, retaining in-frame beta chains. CDR3 protein duplicates are merged, each entry listing the most common genes and DNA. The sample records about 920,000 distinct CDR3 sequences, approximately 31% of which are singletons. Over 10% of the sample belongs to the ten largest clones. These data originate in a study of T cell repertoires in cytomegalovirus infection (dated by TCRdb to between 2018 and 2021). With regard to the full study: Alongside well-studied HLA-B-restricted epitopes, the peptide stimulations were aimed at recently identified HLA-C-restricted CMV epitopes, whose presentation resists viral immunomodulation. The HLA type of each donor mattered for the analysis, because public TCR beta signatures pointed to carriage of CMV infection along with the matching HLA type. Overall results and qualifications from the work: The ex vivo response was dominated by HLA-C-restricted CMV-specific TCR beta clonotypes, which also provided the single most frequent clonotype in two of eight donors. In both this cohort and an independent cohort of under 450 donors, the cumulative frequency of public TCR beta family members distinguished carriers of CMV infection plus the relevant HLA type.

The treatment or condition label for this specimen denotes: in vitro stimulation with specific CMV peptide epitopes to enrich CMV-specific T cells. This specimen was cultured CD8+ T cells from PBMCs, taken from culture after CMV antigen stimulation. The sequence came from a human donor in good health (CMV status not recorded). Some clones in this sample may be carry-over from other donors' samples.

This receptor carries the CDR3 CASSFGRVGPYEQYF. In nucleotide form, the sequence is TGTGCCAGCAGTTTCGGCCGAGTTGGCCCCTACGAGCAGTACTTC. The rearrangement combines TRBV12-3 or TRBV12-4 with TRBJ2-7; a confident D gene designation cannot be given. A distance of 14 bases separates the germline ends of V and J, which lose 3 bases and 2 bases respectively. The cysteine opens and the phenylalanine closes a CDR3 of 15 amino acids. The DNA shown is the 45-base CDR3, in frame from base 1.